Reported below is one T cell receptor beta chain. As originally analysed: Amplification of reference gene primers was used by the study to estimate nucleated cell counts. Libraries were prepared by immunoSEQ multiplex PCR; TCRdb keeps only in-frame clonotypes and omits some of them. From that table come the V and J calls and clone size; the DNA was used to work out D and trimming. The sample consists of tens of thousands of clones, roughly 71% of them appearing once. The data were taken from a study of blood T cell repertoires in COVID-19. Across the study: Specimens from acute and convalescent COVID-19 originated in the United States, Italy and Spain. PBMCs, B-cell-depleted T cells, or T cells provided the cDNA or gDNA that made up the material.

V lost 8 bases, J lost 2 bases, and 16 bases lay in between. Germline V CDR1 and CDR2: MNHEY, SVGAGI. The CDR3 consists of 15 residues. The sequence derives from a human donor in a cohort sampled during active COVID-19. The chain uses TRBV6-5 and TRBJ1-5, with a possible D match to TRBD1 (5 bases). Specimen: peripheral blood. The CDR3 loop reads CASDKGPGGNQPQHF. The CDR3, as DNA: TGTGCCAGCGACAAAGGGCCGGGGGGCAATCAGCCCCAGCATTTT.